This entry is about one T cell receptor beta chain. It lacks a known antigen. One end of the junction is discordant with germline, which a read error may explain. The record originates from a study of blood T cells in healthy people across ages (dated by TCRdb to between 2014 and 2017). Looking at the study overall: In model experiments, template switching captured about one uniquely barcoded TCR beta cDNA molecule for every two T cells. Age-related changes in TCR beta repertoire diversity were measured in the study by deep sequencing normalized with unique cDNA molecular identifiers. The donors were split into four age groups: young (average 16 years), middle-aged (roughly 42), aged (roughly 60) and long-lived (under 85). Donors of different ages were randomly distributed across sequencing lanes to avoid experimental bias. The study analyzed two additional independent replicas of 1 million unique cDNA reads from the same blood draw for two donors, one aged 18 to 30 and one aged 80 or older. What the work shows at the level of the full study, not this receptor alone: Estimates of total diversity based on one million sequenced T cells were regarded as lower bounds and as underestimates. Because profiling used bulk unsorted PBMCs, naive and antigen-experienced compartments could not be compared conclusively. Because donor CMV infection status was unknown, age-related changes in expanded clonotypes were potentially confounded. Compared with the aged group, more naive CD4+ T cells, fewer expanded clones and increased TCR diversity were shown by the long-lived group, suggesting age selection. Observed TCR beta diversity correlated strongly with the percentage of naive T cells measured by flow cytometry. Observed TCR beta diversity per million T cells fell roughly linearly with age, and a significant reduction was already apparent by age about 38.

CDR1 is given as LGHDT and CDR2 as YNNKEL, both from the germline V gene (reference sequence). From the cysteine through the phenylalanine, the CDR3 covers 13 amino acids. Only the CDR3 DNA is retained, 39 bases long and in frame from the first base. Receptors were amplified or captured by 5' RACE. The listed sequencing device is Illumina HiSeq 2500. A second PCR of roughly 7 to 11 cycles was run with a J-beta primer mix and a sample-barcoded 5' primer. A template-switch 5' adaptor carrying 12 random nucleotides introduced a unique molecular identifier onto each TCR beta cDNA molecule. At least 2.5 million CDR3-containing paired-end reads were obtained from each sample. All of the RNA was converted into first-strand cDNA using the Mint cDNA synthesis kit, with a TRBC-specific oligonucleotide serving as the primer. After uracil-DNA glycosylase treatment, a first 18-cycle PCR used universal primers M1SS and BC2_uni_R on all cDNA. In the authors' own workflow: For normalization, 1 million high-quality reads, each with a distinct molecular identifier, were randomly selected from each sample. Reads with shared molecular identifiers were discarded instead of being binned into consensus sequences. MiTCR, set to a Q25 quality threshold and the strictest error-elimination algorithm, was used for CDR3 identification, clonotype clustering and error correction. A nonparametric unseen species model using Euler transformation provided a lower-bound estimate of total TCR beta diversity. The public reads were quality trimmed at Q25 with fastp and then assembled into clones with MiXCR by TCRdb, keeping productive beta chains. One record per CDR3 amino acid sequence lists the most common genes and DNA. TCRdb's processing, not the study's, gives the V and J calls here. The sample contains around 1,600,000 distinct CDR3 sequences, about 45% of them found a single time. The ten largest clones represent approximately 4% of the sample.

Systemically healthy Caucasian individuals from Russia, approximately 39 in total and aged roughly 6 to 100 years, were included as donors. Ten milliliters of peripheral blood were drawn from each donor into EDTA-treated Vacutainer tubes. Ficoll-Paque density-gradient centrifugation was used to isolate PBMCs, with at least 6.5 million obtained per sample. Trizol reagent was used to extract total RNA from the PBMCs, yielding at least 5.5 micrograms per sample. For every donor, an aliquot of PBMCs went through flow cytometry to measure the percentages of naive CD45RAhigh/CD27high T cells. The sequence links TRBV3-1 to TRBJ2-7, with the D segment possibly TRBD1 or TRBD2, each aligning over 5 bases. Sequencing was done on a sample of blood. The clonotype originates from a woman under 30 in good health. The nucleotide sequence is TGTGCCAGCAGTCAAGGGGACGGGGACGAGCAGTACTTC. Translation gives CASSQGDGDEQYF.